This TCR beta chain was recovered during a study of blood T cell repertoires in COVID-19. Authors' analysis steps: Using reference gene primer amplification, nucleated cell counts were estimated. The assay was immunoSEQ multiplex PCR, and TCRdb's table has in-frame clones only and misses some. V and J calls and clone size are given by that table; D and trimming were obtained from the DNA. The sample has roughly 280,000 clones, 86% seen once; the top ten hold approximately 8.2%. In germline, CDR1 is SGHRS, CDR2 YFSETQ. The CDR3 has 16 amino acids. V shed 4 bases, J shed 0 bases, and the junction held 6 bases outside the gene matches. A few counts support this clone.

This TCR came from a man between 40 and 49 years old with active or convalescent COVID-19. J is TRBJ1-2 and V is TRBV5-1, with TRBD1 matching over 10 bases. The specimen was peripheral blood. The CDR3 sequence is CASSRGQGQSNYGYTF. CDR3 bases: TGCGCCAGCAGCAGGGGACAGGGGCAATCTAACTATGGCTACACCTTC.